Each of the 8 T cell receptor beta chains below was sequenced from the same sample in a study of T cells after yellow fever vaccination. In TCRdb, the 5' RACE reads were re-called with MiXCR into one record per CDR3 protein. The sample records 450,000 to 650,000 distinct CDR3 sequences, roughly 12% being singletons. Sequencing was performed on PBMCs, taken on the day of the yellow fever booster vaccination. The receptors derive from a man aged 25 to 45 who received the YFV17D yellow fever vaccine.

The CDR3 here is CASSQDLTGELFF. CDR3 bases: TGTGCCAGCAGCCAAGATCTGACCGGGGAGCTGTTTTTT. The chain uses TRBV3-1 and TRBJ2-2; no definite D call. Trimming removed 0 bases from V and 5 bases from J, with 4 bases in between. The CDR3 is 13 residues long. From germline, CDR1 is LGHDT and CDR2 YNNKEL (reference sequence).

V and J are TRBV12-3 or TRBV12-4 and TRBJ2-5; 7 bases are shared with TRBD1. The trim removed 6 bases at V and 2 bases at J, leaving 6 bases unmatched. CDR3 size: 14 residues. CDR3 nucleotide sequence: TGTGCCAGCAGCCACGGGACAGCTCAAGAGACCCAGTACTTC. This translates into CASSHGTAQETQYF.

This clonotype was found many times. This chain connects TRBV14 to TRBJ2-1; no reliable D call. The germline CDR1 and CDR2 sequences are SGHDN and FVKESK. The CDR3 extends over 12 amino acids. V was clipped by 3 bases and J by 15 bases, with 15 bases between them. The CDR3 here is CASSQKASAPFF. Here the CDR3 DNA reads TGTGCCAGCAGCCAGAAGGCTTCGGCTCCGTTCTTC.

This clonotype came up a few times. This chain joins TRBV20-1 and TRBJ1-1, with D hard to call. Germline V gives CDR1 DFQATT, CDR2 SNEGSKA (reference sequence). With 6 bases removed from V and 1 base from J, the gap between germline ends came to 9 bases. The CDR3 covers 12 residues. For the CDR3, the DNA is TGCAGTGCCTCCCTGGGGAACACTGAAGCTTTCTTT. Residues: CSASLGNTEAFF.

Only a few counts were recorded for this clonotype. CDR3 region: CASSQGEGGHTDTQYF. The CDR3 coding sequence is TGCGCCAGCAGCCAGGGAGAGGGAGGCCACACAGATACGCAGTATTTT. J is TRBJ2-3 and V is TRBV4-3; D may be TRBD2 (6 bases). The germline CDR1 and CDR2 sequences are LGHNA and YSLEER. V was pared by 3 bases and J by 2 bases, with 15 bases between. There are 16 residues in the CDR3.

The chain joins TRBV5-1 to TRBJ2-7, with 14 bases identical to TRBD2. With 4 bases clipped from V and 6 bases from J, the junction kept 9 bases outside the gene matches. This CDR3 contains 16 residues. The germline V gene has CDR1 SGHRS and CDR2 YFSETQ. CDR3 nucleotide sequence: TGCGCCAGCAGCCCCGGACTAGCGGGAGGCGGAGGCGAGCAGTACTTC. Translating it yields CASSPGLAGGGGEQYF. Full variable domain (remainder filled in from reference TRBV5-1 and TRBJ2-7): KAGVTQTPRYLIKTRGQQVTLSCSPISGHRSVSWYQQTPGQGLQFLFEYFSETQRNKGNFPGRFSGRQFSNSRSEMNVSTLELGDSALYLCASSPGLAGGGGEQYFGPGTRLTVT.

The genes are TRBV30 and TRBJ2-7, with 9 bases aligning to TRBD1. There are 14 residues in the CDR3. Germline-derived CDR1 and CDR2 are GTSNPN and SVGIG (reference sequence). Losses at the gene ends were 2 bases for V and 4 bases for J; bases not matched to a gene: 6. The CDR3 DNA follows: TGTGCCTGGAGTACAGGGGGCGATTCGTACGAGCAGTACTTC. Translation: CAWSTGGDSYEQYF.

This clonotype was picked up many times. The rearrangement uses TRBV5-1 and TRBJ2-7; 8 bases map to TRBD1. The germline V gene encodes CDR1 SGHRS and CDR2 YFSETQ. This CDR3 is 14 amino acids long. J lost 9 bases, V lost 4 bases, and 12 bases had no gene match. The CDR3 sequence is CASSPPGQVLSQYF. CDR3 DNA: TGCGCCAGCAGCCCGCCGGGACAGGTACTCTCGCAGTACTTC.